One T cell receptor (beta chain) is described in this entry. This entry comes from a study of Tregs in tolerant kidney transplant recipients. Only in-frame clones appear in the TCRdb table, and some are missing; sequencing was by immunoSEQ multiplex PCR. The sample lists about 240,000 clones; about 86% were seen once. This CDR3 is built from 15 residues. Germline assignment: CDR1 SNHLY and CDR2 FYNNEI. J gave up 6 bases and V 9 bases, and 10 bases lay outside the gene matches. This chain links TRBV2 with TRBJ2-7, with 14 bases lining up with TRBD2. The sequencing sample was made of CD4+ T cells from blood. This clonotype was obtained from a human donor in good health. The chain's CDR3 is CARQPGLAGVGEQYF. CDR3 sequence (DNA): TGTGCCAGGCAGCCGGGACTAGCGGGAGTCGGCGAGCAGTACTTC.